The sequence of this T cell receptor (beta chain) was determined in a study of T cells in Graves' hyperthyroidism and ophthalmopathy. Study-level points and caveats: Ophthalmopathy and stable hyperthyroidism were separated by a 13 V-J model.

Extraction of PBMCs used 8.5 to 10 ml of fresh peripheral blood. This clonotype occurred many times. The antigen is undetermined. The TCR beta CDR3 regions underwent amplification using RNA transcripts as the source. The study used the HTBI primer set for a first-round RT-PCR of the TCR CDR3. Using its own MiXCR run on the multiplex PCR reads, TCRdb lists one record per CDR3 protein. In the table there are hundreds of thousands of distinct CDR3 sequences, around 14% of which are singletons. This clonotype was sampled from a woman in her late teens or twenties with Graves' hyperthyroidism. The specimen sequenced was blood.

The CDR3 loop reads CASSSGTGTDTNYGYTF. DNA for the CDR3: TGCGCCAGCAGCTCAGGGACAGGTACCGACACTAACTATGGCTACACCTTC. The chain uses TRBV5-1 and TRBJ1-2, with TRBD1 matching over 8 bases. The CDR3 is made up of 17 amino acids. With V trimmed by 3 bases and J by 0 bases, 10 bases remained unmatched. The germline gives CDR1 SGHRS, CDR2 YFSETQ. Together with reference TRBV5-1 and TRBJ1-2, the CDR3 gives the full variable domain: KAGVTQTPRYLIKTRGQQVTLSCSPISGHRSVSWYQQTPGQGLQFLFEYFSETQRNKGNFPGRFSGRQFSNSRSEMNVSTLELGDSALYLCASSSGTGTDTNYGYTFGSGTRLTVV.